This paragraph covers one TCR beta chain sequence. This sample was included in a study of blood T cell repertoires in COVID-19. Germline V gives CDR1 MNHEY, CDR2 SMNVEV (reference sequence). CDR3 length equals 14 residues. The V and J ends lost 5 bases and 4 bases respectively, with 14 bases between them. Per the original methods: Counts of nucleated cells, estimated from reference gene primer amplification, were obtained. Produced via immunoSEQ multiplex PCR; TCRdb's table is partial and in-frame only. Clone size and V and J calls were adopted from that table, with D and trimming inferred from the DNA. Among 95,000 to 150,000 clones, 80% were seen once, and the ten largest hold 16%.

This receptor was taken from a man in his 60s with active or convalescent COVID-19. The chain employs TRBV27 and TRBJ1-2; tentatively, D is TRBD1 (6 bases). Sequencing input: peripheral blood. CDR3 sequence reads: CASSDLGGFYGYTF. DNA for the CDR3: TGTGCCAGCAGTGACCTAGGGGGATTCTATGGCTACACCTTC.